Sequencing of this TCR beta chain was carried out in a study of glioma-infiltrating T cells. Study-level points and caveats: Above-expected tissue-blood divergence occurred in all gliomas, most in low-grade ones. CDR3 overlap between tissue and blood was very small.

The table lists this clonotype with many counts. Its antigen is unidentified. The CDR3 consists of 13 residues. Trimming pared 6 bases from V and 0 bases from J, leaving 7 bases between. Germline-derived CDR1 and CDR2 are MNHNS and SASEGT. Using RNA template, CDR3s of TCR alpha and beta were amplified with iRepertoire arm-PCR. Input was roughly 95-450 ng of tissue mRNA or PBMC total RNA. MiXCR, applied by TCRdb to the multiplex PCR reads, yields one record per CDR3 protein. The sample consists of about 200,000 distinct CDR3 sequences, around 32% of them appearing once. This chain uses TRBV6-1 with TRBJ2-3; unclear D gene. The TCR originated in a human donor with low-grade glioma or glioblastoma, undergoing nonglioma brain surgery, or in good health (not recorded which). Sequenced: glioma tissue, nonneoplastic brain tissue, or PBMCs (not recorded which). The CDR3 region has the DNA TGTGCCAGCAGCGAGGTTAGCACAGATACGCAGTATTTT. Translated: CASSEVSTDTQYF.